This record covers a single TCR beta chain. The data originate from a study of blood T cell repertoires in COVID-19. TCRdb's table, derived via immunoSEQ multiplex PCR, lists solely in-frame clones and lacks some. This table has 250,000 or so clones, approximately 90% appearing once. This CDR3 spans 14 amino acids. Trimming at V came to 6 bases and at J to 0 bases, leaving 6 bases not matched to a gene. Germline values: CDR1 SQVTM, CDR2 ANQGSEA. Sequencing used PBMCs or T cells enriched from blood (not recorded which). V gene TRBV29-1 combines with J gene TRBJ2-7, with TRBD2 identical over 9 bases. The TCR originated in a human donor in a cohort exposed to, infected with or recovered from COVID-19 (not recorded which). The donor label of this sample is uncertain. CDR3 sequence: CSVALAGRSYEQYF. The CDR3 region has the DNA TGCAGCGTGGCGCTAGCGGGGCGCTCCTACGAGCAGTACTTC.